These 2 T cell receptor beta chains were sequenced from one sample in a study of cytomegalovirus exposure and HLA in healthy donors. The study ran its PCR with 60 Vbeta and 13 Jbeta primers. Assay: immunoSEQ multiplex PCR; the TCRdb copy retains only in-frame clones and omits some. This repertoire shows hundreds of thousands of clones, 78% found once; its top ten account for 0.47%. Input material: PBMCs. These receptors all stem from a boy aged 10-17 years in good health and CMV-seronegative.

The chain carries TRBV5-1 and TRBJ1-1; the match to TRBD1 covers 7 bases. J lost 0 bases, V lost 0 bases, and 5 bases had no gene match. The CDR3 contains 16 residues. Looked up from germline, CDR1 is SGHRS and CDR2 is YFSETQ. CDR3 DNA: TGCGCCAGCAGCTTGGGCGACAGGGACTTGAACACTGAAGCTTTCTTT. Its translation is CASSLGDRDLNTEAFF.

This chain connects TRBV10-2 to TRBJ2-5; D might be TRBD2 (5 bases). The CDR3 runs 14 residues. V lost 2 bases and J 4 bases, leaving 11 bases between the germline ends. Per germline, CDR1 WSHSY and CDR2 SAAADI. In DNA form, the CDR3 reads TGCGCCAGCAGTGAGACAACTAGTATAGAGACCCAGTACTTC. Encoded protein: CASSETTSIETQYF.